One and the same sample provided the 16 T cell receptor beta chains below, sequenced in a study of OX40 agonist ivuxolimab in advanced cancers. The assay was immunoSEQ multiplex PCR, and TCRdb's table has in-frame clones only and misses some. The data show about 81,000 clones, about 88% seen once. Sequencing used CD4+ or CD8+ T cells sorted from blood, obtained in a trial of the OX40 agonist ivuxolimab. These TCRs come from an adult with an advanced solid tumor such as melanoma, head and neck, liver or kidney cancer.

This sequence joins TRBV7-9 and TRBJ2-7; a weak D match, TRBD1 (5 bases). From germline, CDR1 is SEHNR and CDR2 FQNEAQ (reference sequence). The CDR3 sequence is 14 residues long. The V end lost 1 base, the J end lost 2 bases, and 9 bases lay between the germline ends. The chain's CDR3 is CASSLVRQPYEQYF. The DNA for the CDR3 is TGTGCCAGCAGCTTAGTGCGACAGCCCTACGAGCAGTACTTC.

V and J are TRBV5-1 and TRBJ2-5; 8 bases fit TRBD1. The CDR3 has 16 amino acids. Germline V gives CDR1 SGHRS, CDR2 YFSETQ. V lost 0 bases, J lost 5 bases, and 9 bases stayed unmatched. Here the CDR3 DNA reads TGCGCCAGCAGCTTGGCCCCTCAGGGGGCGACGGAGACCCAGTACTTC. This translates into CASSLAPQGATETQYF.

The CDR3 nucleotides read TGTGCCAGCAGCCAGCGCCCAGGCAGCTCCTACGAGCAGTACTTC. Encoded protein: CASSQRPGSSYEQYF. The rearrangement links TRBV5-4 to TRBJ2-7, with D uncertain. The CDR3 consists of 15 residues. Trimming left V 4 bases short and J 0 bases short, with 14 bases between. The germline V gene has CDR1 SGHNT and CDR2 YYREEE (reference sequence).

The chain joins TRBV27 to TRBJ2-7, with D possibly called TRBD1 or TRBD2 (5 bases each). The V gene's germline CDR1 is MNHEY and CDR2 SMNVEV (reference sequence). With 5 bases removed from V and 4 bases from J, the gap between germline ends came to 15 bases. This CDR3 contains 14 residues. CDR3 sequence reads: CASSDGTADYEQYF. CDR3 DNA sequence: TGTGCCAGCAGTGACGGGACGGCAGATTACGAGCAGTACTTC.

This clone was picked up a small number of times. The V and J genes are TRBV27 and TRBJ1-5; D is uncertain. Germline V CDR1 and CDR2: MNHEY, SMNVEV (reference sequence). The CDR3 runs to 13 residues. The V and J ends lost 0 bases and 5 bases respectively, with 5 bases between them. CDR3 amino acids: CASSLSWDQPQHF. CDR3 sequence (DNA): TGTGCCAGCAGTTTATCGTGGGATCAGCCCCAGCATTTT.

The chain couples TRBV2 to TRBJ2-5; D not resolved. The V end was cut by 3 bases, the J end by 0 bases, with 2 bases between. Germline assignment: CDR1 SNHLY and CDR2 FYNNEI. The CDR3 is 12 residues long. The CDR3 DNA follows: TGTGCCAGCAGTGAGAACCAAGAGACCCAGTACTTC. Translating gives CASSENQETQYF.

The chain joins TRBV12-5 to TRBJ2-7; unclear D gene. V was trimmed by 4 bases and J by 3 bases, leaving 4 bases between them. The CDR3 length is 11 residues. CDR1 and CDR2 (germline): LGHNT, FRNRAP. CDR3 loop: CASGSHYEQYF. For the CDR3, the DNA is TGTGCTAGTGGTTCCCACTACGAGCAGTACTTC.

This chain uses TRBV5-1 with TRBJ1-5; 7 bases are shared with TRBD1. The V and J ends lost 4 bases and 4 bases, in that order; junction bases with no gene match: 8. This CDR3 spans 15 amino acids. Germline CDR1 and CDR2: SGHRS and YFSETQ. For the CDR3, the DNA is TGCGCCAGCAGCCCAGGGGACAGCCTTAATCAGCCCCAGCATTTT. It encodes CASSPGDSLNQPQHF.

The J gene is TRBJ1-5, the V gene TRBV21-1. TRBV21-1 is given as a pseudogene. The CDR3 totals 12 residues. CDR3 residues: CASSKRKIPQHF. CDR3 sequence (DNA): TGTGCCAGCAGCAAAAGGAAGATTCCCCAGCATTTT.

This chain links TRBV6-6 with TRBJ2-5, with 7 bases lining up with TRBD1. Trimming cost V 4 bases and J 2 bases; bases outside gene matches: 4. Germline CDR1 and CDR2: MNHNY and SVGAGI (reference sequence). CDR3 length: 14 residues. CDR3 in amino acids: CASSLSTGQETQYF. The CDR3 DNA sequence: TGTGCCAGCAGTTTATCGACAGGGCAAGAGACCCAGTACTTC.

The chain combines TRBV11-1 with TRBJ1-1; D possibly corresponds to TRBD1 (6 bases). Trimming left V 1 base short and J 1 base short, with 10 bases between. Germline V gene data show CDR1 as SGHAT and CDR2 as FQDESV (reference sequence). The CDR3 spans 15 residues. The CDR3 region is CASSLVGRGNTEAFF. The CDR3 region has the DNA TGTGCCAGCAGCTTAGTCGGCAGGGGGAACACTGAAGCTTTCTTT.

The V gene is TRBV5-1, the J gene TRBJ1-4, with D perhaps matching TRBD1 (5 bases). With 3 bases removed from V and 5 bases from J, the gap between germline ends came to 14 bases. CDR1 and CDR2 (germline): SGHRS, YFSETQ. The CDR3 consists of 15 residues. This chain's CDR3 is CASSSEPGRNEKLFF. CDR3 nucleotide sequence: TGCGCCAGCAGCTCGGAACCGGGACGAAATGAAAAACTGTTTTTT.

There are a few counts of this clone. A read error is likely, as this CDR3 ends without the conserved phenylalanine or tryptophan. The CDR3 protein is CASSPNRDSPLHL. Here the CDR3 DNA reads TGTGCCAGCAGCCCCAACAGAGATTCACCCCTCCACCTT. The chain employs TRBV6-5 and TRBJ1-6; D is unclear. CDR3 length equals 13 residues. V lost 6 bases, J lost 8 bases, and 11 bases lay in between. From germline, CDR1 is MNHEY and CDR2 SVGAGI.

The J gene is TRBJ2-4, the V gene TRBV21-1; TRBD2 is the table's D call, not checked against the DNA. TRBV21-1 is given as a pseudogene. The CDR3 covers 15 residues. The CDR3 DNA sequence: TGTGCCAGCAGCTCCTGGGGGGGAGCCAAAAACATTCAGTACTTC. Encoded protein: CASSSWGGAKNIQYF.

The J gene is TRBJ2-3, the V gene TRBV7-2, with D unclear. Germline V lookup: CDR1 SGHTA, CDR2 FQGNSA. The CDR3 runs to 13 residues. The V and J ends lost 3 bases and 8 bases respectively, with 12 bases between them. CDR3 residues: CASSFDPPATQYF. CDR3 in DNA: TGTGCCAGCAGCTTCGACCCGCCCGCTACGCAGTATTTT.

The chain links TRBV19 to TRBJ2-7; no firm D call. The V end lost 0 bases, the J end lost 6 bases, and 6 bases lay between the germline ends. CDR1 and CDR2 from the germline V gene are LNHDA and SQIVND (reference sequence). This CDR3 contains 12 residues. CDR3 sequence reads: CASSIDQSEQYF. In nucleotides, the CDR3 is TGTGCCAGTAGTATAGATCAAAGCGAGCAGTACTTC.